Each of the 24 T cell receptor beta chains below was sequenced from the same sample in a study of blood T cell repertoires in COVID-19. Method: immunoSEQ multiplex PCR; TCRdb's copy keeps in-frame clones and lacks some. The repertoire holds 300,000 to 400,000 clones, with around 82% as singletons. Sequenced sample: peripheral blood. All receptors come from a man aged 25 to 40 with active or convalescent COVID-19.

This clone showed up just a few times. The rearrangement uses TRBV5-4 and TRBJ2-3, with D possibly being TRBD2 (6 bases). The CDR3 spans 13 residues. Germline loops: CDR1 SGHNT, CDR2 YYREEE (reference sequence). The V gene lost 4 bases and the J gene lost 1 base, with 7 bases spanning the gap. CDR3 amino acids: CASSPGGTDTQYF. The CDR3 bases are TGTGCCAGCAGCCCGGGAGGCACAGATACGCAGTATTTT. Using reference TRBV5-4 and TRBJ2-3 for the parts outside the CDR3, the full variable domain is ETGVTQSPTHLIKTRGQQVTLRCSSQSGHNTVSWYQQALGQGPQFIFQYYREEENGRGNFPPRFSGLQFPNYSSELNVNALELDDSALYLCASSPGGTDTQYFGPGTRLTVL.

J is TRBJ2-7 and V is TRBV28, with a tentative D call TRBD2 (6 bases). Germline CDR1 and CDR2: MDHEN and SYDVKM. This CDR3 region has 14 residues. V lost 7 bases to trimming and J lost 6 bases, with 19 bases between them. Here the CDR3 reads CASTLSGPGGEQYF. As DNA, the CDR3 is TGTGCCAGCACCCTGAGCGGCCCCGGGGGCGAGCAGTACTTC.

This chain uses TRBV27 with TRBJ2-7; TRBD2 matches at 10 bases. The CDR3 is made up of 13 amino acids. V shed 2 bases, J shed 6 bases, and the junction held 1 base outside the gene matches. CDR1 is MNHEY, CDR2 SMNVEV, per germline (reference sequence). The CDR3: CASSLASGSEQYF. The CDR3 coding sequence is TGTGCCAGCAGTTTAGCTAGCGGGAGCGAGCAGTACTTC.

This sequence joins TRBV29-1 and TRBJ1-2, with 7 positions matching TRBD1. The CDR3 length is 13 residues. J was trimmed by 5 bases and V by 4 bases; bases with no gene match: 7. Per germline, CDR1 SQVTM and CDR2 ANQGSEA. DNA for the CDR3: TGCAGCGTTGCGAGGACAGGCATGTATGGCTACACCTTC. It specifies CSVARTGMYGYTF.

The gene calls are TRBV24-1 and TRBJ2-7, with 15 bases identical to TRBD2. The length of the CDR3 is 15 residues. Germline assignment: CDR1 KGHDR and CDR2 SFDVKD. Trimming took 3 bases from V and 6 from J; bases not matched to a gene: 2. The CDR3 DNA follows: TGTGCCACCAGTGATGCGGGACTAGCGGGGGGCGAGCAGTACTTC. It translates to CATSDAGLAGGEQYF.

The CDR3 reads CASSLADFYEQYF. CDR3 coding DNA: TGTGCCAGCAGCTTAGCAGACTTCTACGAGCAGTACTTC. The V gene is TRBV11-1, the J gene TRBJ2-7; D gene ambiguous. The CDR3 is made up of 13 amino acids. Per the germline V gene, CDR1 is SGHAT and CDR2 is FQDESV (reference sequence). V lost 0 bases and J lost 3, with 6 bases in between.

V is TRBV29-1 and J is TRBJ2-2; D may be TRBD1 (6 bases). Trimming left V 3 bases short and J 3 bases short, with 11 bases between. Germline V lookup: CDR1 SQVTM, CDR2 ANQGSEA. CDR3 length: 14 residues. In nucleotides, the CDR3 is TGCAGCGTTGATGCTGGGGGCCACACCGGGGAGCTGTTTTTT. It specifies CSVDAGGHTGELFF.

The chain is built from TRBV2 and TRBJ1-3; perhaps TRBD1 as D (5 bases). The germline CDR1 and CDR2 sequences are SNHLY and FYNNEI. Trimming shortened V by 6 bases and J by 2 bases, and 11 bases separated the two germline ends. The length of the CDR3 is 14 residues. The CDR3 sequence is CASRPGTAGNTIYF. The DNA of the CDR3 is TGTGCCAGCAGACCCGGGACTGCTGGAAACACCATATATTTT.

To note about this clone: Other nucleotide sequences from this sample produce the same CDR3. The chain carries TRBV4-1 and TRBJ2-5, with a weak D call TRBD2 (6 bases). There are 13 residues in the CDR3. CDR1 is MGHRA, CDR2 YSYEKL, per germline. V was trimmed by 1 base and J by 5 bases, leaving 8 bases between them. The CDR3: CASSQVRGETQYF. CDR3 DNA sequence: TGCGCCAGCAGCCAAGTACGGGGGGAGACCCAGTACTTC.

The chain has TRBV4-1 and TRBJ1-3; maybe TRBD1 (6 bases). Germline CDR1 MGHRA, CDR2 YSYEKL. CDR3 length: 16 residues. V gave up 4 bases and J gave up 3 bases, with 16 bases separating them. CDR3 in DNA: TGCGCCAGCAGCCTTGAAGGGGCCAGGGGTGGAAACACCATATATTTT. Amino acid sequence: CASSLEGARGGNTIYF.

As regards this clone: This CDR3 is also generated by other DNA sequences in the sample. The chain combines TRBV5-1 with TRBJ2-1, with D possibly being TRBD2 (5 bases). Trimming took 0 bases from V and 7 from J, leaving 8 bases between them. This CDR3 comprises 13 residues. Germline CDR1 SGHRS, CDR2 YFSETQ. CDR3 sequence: CASSLGRGNEQFF. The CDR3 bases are TGCGCCAGCAGCTTGGGACGCGGGAATGAGCAGTTCTTC.

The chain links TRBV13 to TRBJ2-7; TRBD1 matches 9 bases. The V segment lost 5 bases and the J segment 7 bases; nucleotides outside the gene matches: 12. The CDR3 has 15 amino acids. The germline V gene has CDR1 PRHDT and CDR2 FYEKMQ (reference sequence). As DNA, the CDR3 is TGTGCCAGCAGCCCTATTAAACAGGGGGCGAAAGAGCAGTACTTC. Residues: CASSPIKQGAKEQYF.

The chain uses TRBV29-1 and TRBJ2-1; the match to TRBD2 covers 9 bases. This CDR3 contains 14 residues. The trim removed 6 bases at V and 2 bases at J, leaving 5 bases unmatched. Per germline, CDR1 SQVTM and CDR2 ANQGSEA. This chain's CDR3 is CSVIAGVTYNEQFF. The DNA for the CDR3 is TGCAGCGTCATAGCGGGAGTAACCTACAATGAGCAGTTCTTC.

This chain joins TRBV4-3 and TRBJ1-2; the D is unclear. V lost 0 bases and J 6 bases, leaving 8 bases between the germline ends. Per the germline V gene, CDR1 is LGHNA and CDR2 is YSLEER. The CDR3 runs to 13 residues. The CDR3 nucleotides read TGCGCCAGCAGCCAAGATTTGAGGGATGGCTACACCTTC. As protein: CASSQDLRDGYTF.

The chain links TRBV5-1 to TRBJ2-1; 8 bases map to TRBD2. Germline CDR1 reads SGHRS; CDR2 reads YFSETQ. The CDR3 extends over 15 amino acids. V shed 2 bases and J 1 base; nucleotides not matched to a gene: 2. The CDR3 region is CASSFSGESYNEQFF. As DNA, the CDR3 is TGCGCCAGCAGCTTTAGCGGGGAATCCTACAATGAGCAGTTCTTC.

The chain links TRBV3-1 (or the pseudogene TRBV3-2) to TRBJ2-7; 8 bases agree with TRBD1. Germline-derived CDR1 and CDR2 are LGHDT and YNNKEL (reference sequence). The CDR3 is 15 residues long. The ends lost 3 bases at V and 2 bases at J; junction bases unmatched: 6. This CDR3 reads CASSQSPGQAYEQYF. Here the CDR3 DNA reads TGTGCCAGCAGCCAGAGTCCGGGACAGGCCTACGAGCAGTACTTC.

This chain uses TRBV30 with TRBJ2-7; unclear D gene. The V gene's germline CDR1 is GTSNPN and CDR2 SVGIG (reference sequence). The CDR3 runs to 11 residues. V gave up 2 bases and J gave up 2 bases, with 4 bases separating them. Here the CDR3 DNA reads TGTGCCTGGAGTTCGGCCTACGAGCAGTACTTC. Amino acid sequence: CAWSSAYEQYF.

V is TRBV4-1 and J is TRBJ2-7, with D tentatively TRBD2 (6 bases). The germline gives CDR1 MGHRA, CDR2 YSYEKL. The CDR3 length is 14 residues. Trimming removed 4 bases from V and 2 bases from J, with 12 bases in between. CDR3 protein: CASSRAEGPYEQYF. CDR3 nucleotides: TGCGCCAGCAGCCGAGCGGAGGGTCCCTACGAGCAGTACTTC.

CDR3 loop: CATGTGSSGSREKNIQYF. In nucleotides, the CDR3 is TGTGCCACCGGGACAGGGTCTAGCGGGAGTCGAGAAAAAAACATTCAGTACTTC. V is TRBV7-9 and J is TRBJ2-4; possibly TRBD2 for D (10 bases). Looked up from germline, CDR1 is SEHNR and CDR2 is FQNEAQ (reference sequence). The CDR3 runs to 18 residues. Trimming shortened V by 10 bases and J by 4 bases, and 29 bases separated the two germline ends.

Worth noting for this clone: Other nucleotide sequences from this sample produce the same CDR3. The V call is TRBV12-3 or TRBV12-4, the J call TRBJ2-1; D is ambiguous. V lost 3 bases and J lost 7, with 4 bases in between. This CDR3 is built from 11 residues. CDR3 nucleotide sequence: TGTGCCAGCAGTTTGAGGAATGAGCAGTTCTTC. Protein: CASSLRNEQFF.

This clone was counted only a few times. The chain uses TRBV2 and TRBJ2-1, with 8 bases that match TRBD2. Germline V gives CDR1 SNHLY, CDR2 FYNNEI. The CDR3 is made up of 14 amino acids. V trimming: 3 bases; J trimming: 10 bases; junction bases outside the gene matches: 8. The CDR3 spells CASSEGLGIWEQFF. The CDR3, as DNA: TGTGCCAGCAGTGAGGGACTAGGTATTTGGGAGCAGTTCTTC.

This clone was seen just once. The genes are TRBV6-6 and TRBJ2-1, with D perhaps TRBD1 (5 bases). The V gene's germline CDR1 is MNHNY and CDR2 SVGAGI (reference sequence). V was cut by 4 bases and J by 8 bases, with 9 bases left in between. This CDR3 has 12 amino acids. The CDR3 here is CASSSRVHEQFF. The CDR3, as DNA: TGTGCCAGCAGTTCCAGGGTCCATGAGCAGTTCTTC.

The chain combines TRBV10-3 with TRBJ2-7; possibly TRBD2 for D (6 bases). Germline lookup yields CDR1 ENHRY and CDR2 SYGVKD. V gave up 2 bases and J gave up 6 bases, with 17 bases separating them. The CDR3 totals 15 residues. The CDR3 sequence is CAISETDYSISEQYF. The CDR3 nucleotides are TGTGCCATCAGTGAGACGGACTATTCTATATCCGAGCAGTACTTC.

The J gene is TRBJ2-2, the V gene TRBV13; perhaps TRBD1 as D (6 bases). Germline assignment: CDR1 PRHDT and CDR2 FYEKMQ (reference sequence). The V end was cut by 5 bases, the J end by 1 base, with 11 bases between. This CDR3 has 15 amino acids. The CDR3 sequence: CASSPQTGNTGELFF. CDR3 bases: TGTGCCAGCAGCCCTCAGACAGGGAACACCGGGGAGCTGTTTTTT.